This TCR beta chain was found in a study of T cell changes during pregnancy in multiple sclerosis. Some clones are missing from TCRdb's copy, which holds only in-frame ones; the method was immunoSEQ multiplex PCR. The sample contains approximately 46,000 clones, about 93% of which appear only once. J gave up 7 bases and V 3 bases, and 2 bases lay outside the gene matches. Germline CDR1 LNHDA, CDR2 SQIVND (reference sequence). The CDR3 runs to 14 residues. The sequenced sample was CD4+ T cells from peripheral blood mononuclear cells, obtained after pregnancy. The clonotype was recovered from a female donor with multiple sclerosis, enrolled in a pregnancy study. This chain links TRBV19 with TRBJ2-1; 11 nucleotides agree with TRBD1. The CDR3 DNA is TGTGCCAGTAGTATCGGGACAGGGGGGAATGAGCAGTTCTTC. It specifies CASSIGTGGNEQFF. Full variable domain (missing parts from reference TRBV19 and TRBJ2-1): DGGITQSPKYLFRKEGQNVTLSCEQNLNHDAMYWYRQDPGQGLRLIYYSQIVNDFQKGDIAEGYSVSREKKESFPLTVTSAQKNPTAFYLCASSIGTGGNEQFFGPGTRLTVL.